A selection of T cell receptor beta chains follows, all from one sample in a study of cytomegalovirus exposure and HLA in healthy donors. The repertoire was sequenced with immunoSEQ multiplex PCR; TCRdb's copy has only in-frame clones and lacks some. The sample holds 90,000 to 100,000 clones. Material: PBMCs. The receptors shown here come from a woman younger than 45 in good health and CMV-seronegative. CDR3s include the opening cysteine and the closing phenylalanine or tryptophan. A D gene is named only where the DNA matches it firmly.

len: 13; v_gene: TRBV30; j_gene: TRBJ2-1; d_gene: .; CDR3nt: TGTGCCCTAGACAGGAGCGGTTACAATGAGCAGTTCTTC; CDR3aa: CALDRSGYNEQFF
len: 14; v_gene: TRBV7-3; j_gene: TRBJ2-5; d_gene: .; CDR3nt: TGTGCCAGCAGCCCGACAGGACTGCAAGAGACCCAGTACTTC; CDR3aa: CASSPTGLQETQYF
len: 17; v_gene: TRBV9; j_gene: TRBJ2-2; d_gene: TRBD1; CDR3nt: TGTGCCAGCAGCGTAGGTCCGGGACAGGGAAACACCGGGGAGCTGTTTTTT; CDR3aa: CASSVGPGQGNTGELFF
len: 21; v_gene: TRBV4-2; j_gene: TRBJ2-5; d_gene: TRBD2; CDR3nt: TGTGCCAGCAGCCCGGGGGGGTCGGGCGGGAGAGGGCCCGGGTTTCCAGAGACCCAGTACTTC; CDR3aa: CASSPGGSGGRGPGFPETQYF
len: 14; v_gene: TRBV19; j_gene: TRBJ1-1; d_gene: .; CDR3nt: TGTGCCAGTAGTATTCGTGACATGGGTACTGAAGCTTTCTTT; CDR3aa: CASSIRDMGTEAFF
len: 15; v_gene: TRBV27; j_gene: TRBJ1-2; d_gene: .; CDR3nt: TGTGCCAGCAGTCCCTCCCAGAGCGCTGGTTATGGCTACACCTTC; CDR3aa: CASSPSQSAGYGYTF
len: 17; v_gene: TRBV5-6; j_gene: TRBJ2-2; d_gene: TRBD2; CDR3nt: TGTGCCAGCAGCTTGGGGGCTCTAGCGGGACGTGCCGGGGAGCTGTTTTTT; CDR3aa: CASSLGALAGRAGELFF
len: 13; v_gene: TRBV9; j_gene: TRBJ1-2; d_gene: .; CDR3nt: TGTGCCAGCAGCTTACAGGGCTACTATGGCTACACCTTC; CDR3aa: CASSLQGYYGYTF
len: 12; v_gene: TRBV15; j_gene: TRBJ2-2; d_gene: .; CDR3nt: TGTGCCACCAGCAGAGTAACCGGGGAGCTGTTTTTT; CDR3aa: CATSRVTGELFF
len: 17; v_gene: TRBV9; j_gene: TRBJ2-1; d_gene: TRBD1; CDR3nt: TGTGCCAGCAGCGTAGCTCGAGGGGGCGCGTCCTACAATGAGCAGTTCTTC; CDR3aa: CASSVARGGASYNEQFF
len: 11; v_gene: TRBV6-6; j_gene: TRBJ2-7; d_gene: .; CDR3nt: TGTGCCAGCAGCCAACTTTACGAGCAGTACTTC; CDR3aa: CASSQLYEQYF
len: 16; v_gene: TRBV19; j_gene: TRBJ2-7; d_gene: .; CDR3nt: TGTGCCAGTAGTACACGCCGGACAGGGAGGGAGGACGAGCAGTACTTC; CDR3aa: CASSTRRTGREDEQYF
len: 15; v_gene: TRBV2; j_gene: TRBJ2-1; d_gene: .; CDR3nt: TGTGCCAGCAGTGATGTCGGGGGCTCCTACAATGAGCAGTTCTTC; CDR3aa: CASSDVGGSYNEQFF
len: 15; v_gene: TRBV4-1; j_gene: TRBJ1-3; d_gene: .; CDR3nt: TGCGCCAGCAGCCAAGGGGGAGAGAGGCGAAACACCATATATTTT; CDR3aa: CASSQGGERRNTIYF
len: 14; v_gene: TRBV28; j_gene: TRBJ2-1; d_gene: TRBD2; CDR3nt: TGTGCCAGCAGAGGGACTAGCGTCTACAATGAGCAGTTCTTC; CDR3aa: CASRGTSVYNEQFF
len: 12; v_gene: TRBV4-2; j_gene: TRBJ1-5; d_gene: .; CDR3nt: TGTGCCAGCAGCCGGGGGGGTCAGCCCCAGCATTTT; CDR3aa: CASSRGGQPQHF
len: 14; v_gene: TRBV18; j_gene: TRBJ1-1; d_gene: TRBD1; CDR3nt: TGTGCCAGCTCACCGGGACAGGCTAGGACTGAAGCTTTCTTT; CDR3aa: CASSPGQARTEAFF
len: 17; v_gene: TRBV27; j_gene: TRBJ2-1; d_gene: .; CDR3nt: TGTGCCAGCAGTTTTGAGGGGGGGAGAGTGGGGTACAATGAGCAGTTCTTC; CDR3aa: CASSFEGGRVGYNEQFF
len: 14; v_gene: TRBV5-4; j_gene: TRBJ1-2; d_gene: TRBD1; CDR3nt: TGTGCCAGCAGCCCAAATACAGGGGGGGGAGGCTACACCTTC; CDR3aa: CASSPNTGGGGYTF
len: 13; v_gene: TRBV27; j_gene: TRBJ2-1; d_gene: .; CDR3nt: TGTGCCAGCGGCCGTGAGGGATTCAATGAGCAGTTCTTC; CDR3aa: CASGREGFNEQFF
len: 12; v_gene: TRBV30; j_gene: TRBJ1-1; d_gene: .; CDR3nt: TGTGCCTGGAGTGCGGGGTACACTGAAGCTTTCTTT; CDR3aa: CAWSAGYTEAFF
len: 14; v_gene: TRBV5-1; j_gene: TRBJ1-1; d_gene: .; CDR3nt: TGCGCCAGCAGCATGACAGCTAAGAACACTGAAGCTTTCTTT; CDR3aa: CASSMTAKNTEAFF
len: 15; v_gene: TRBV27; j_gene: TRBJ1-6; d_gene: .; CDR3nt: TGTGCCAGCAGTTTAGGACCCGGGACTTCCTCACCCCTCCACTTT; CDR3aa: CASSLGPGTSSPLHF
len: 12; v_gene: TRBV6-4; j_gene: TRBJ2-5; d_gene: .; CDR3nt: TGTGCCAGCAGTGACAGCGTGGGGACCCAGTACTTC; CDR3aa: CASSDSVGTQYF